The 23 T cell receptor beta chains presented below share a single source sample, sequenced in a study of naive and memory T cell subsets. The study's findings and limits: Possibly reflecting memory cells re-expressing CD45RA, a few larger clonotypes occurred in naive repertoires, especially CD8.

Antigens for these TCRs are unknown. An equimolar mix of two oligonucleotides served as the beta constant-region primer for TRBC1 and TRBC2. The ligated cDNA underwent four PCR rounds using SP2 and nested alpha and beta constant-region primers. TCRdb ran MiXCR on the UMI-ligation and nested PCR reads and lists one entry per CDR3 protein. Among about 150,000 distinct CDR3 sequences listed, roughly 22% were seen once. Sequenced: naive CD4+ T cells from blood. These receptor sequences come from a human donor in good health.

This clonotype was counted many times. The CDR3 here is CASQLGLATEAFF. Written as DNA, the CDR3 is TGTGCCAGCCAATTGGGGCTGGCCACTGAAGCTTTCTTT. This chain joins TRBV19 and TRBJ1-1; a possible D gene is TRBD1 (5 bases). CDR1 LNHDA and CDR2 SQIVND come from the germline V gene (reference sequence). V shed 9 bases and J shed 4 bases, with 15 bases lying between them. The CDR3 consists of 13 residues.

Many counts were recorded for this clonotype. The chain combines TRBV29-1 with TRBJ2-7, with TRBD1 matching 7 bases. This CDR3 is built from 13 residues. CDR1 is SQVTM, CDR2 ANQGSEA, per germline. The V gene end was trimmed by 2 bases and the J gene end by 5 bases; junction bases not matched to a gene: 6. CDR3 DNA sequence: TGCAGCGTTGAAAACAGGGGAAGAGACGAGCAGTACTTC. Amino acids: CSVENRGRDEQYF.

The chain uses TRBV20-1 and TRBJ2-7; tentative D call: TRBD2 (6 bases). The CDR3 is made up of 14 amino acids. The germline V gene has CDR1 DFQATT and CDR2 SNEGSKA (reference sequence). The V and J ends lost 4 bases and 1 base respectively, with 14 bases between them. Here the CDR3 reads CSANGLGLSYEQYF. The DNA of the CDR3 is TGCAGTGCTAACGGTTTGGGACTTTCCTACGAGCAGTACTTC.

The chain couples TRBV19 to TRBJ2-3; D gene unclear. Germline CDR1 LNHDA, CDR2 SQIVND (reference sequence). The CDR3 totals 15 residues. V was trimmed by 3 bases and J by 7 bases, leaving 17 bases between them. The CDR3 region is CASSIGLQPDYTQYF. In DNA, the CDR3 is TGTGCCAGTAGTATTGGTCTCCAGCCCGATTATACGCAGTATTTT.

The V gene is TRBV6-1, the J gene TRBJ1-1; D is uncertain. The V gene lost 6 bases and the J gene lost 0 bases, with 17 bases spanning the gap. Germline V lookup: CDR1 MNHNS, CDR2 SASEGT. The CDR3 covers 16 residues. This CDR3 is CASRFRTARMNTEAFF. For the CDR3, the DNA is TGTGCCAGCAGATTTCGGACGGCTCGCATGAACACTGAAGCTTTCTTT.

The genes are TRBV29-1 and TRBJ2-7; the D gene is possibly TRBD1 (6 bases). Between the trimmed V and J ends, which lost 5 bases and 4 bases, there was a span of 15 bases. The length of the CDR3 is 13 residues. Germline assignment: CDR1 SQVTM and CDR2 ANQGSEA. The DNA for the CDR3 is TGCAGCGTTTCTACCCTGAGGGGGTACGAGCAGTACTTC. This encodes CSVSTLRGYEQYF.

J is TRBJ2-5 and V is TRBV10-3; D may be TRBD1 or TRBD2 (6 bases each). Germline loops: CDR1 ENHRY, CDR2 SYGVKD. V was pared by 7 bases and J by 2 bases, with 17 bases between. This CDR3 comprises 15 residues. In DNA, the CDR3 is TGTGCCATCAAGGGGGGCCCCCCAAATCAAGAGACCCAGTACTTC. Protein product: CAIKGGPPNQETQYF.

This rearrangement joins TRBV21-1 to TRBJ2-5. TRBV21-1 is reported as a pseudogene. CDR3 size: 14 residues. Written as DNA, the CDR3 is TGTGCCAGCAGCAAAGTGGCGAACAACGGGACCCAGTACTTC. It translates to CASSKVANNGTQYF.

This clonotype was picked up a small number of times. This chain uses TRBV29-1 with TRBJ1-1; a possible D gene is TRBD1 (5 bases). V was shortened by 7 bases and J by 1 base, with 13 bases between the two germline ends. Per germline, CDR1 SQVTM and CDR2 ANQGSEA. The CDR3 is made up of 13 amino acids. CDR3: CSGAGQPNTEAFF. Here the CDR3 DNA reads TGCAGCGGTGCAGGGCAACCGAACACTGAAGCTTTCTTT.

Note on this clonotype: Since the CDR3 does not end with the conserved phenylalanine or tryptophan, this likely comes from a read error. The DNA is omitted, as the CDR3 cannot be located on it reliably, and the CDR3 follows TCRdb's listing. The chain's CDR3 is CATSRDSSILLSL. The rearrangement uses TRBV15 and TRBJ2-1. CDR1 is LNHNV and CDR2 is YYDKDF in the germline V gene (reference sequence). The CDR3 extends over 13 residues, inclusive of both ends.

The V call is TRBV28, the J call TRBJ2-5; 7 nucleotides line up with TRBD1. With 6 bases clipped from V and 1 base from J, the junction kept 8 bases outside the gene matches. The CDR3 is 15 amino acids. Germline assignment: CDR1 MDHEN and CDR2 SYDVKM. CDR3: CASSPRGRVQETQYF. In nucleotides, the CDR3 is TGTGCCAGCAGCCCAAGGGGGCGCGTCCAAGAGACCCAGTACTTC.

This clonotype has at least ten counts. The chain links TRBV4-2 to TRBJ2-3; no reliable D call. The CDR3 extends over 14 amino acids. V was shortened by 0 bases and J by 7 bases, with 11 bases between the two germline ends. Germline V gene sequence: CDR1 LGHNA, CDR2 YNFKEQ. Written as DNA, the CDR3 is TGTGCCAGCAGCCAAGATCGAGGTCGCCATACGCAGTATTTT. Its translation: CASSQDRGRHTQYF.

V and J are TRBV19 and TRBJ2-3; 15 bases align to TRBD2. The germline V gene encodes CDR1 LNHDA and CDR2 SQIVND (reference sequence). There are 17 residues in the CDR3. J was trimmed by 3 bases and V by 6 bases; bases with no gene match: 7. The chain's CDR3 is CASSPSGLAGGTDTQYF. The CDR3 DNA follows: TGTGCCAGTAGCCCTTCAGGACTAGCGGGAGGGACAGATACGCAGTATTTT.

This clonotype was counted between two and nine times. CDR3 nucleotides: TGCAGTGCTAGTGGTTTGGGAGGGAGCAATCAGCCCCAGCATTTT. Translating it yields CSASGLGGSNQPQHF. The chain joins TRBV20-1 to TRBJ1-5; D call uncertain. The germline gives CDR1 DFQATT, CDR2 SNEGSKA (reference sequence). The CDR3 has 15 residues. V lost 3 bases and J lost 1, with 13 bases in between.

The chain combines TRBV6-5 with TRBJ2-7, with TRBD1 matching over 7 bases. Trimming took 2 bases from V and 11 from J; bases not matched to a gene: 9. Per germline, CDR1 MNHEY and CDR2 SVGAGI. CDR3 length equals 13 residues. CDR3 DNA: TGTGCCAGCAGTTACCCTGGGACAGCGGCGGAGTACTTC. Amino acid sequence: CASSYPGTAAEYF.

This clonotype was detected ten times or more. The rearrangement links TRBV12-5 to TRBJ2-1; D not resolved. V lost 3 bases to trimming and J lost 8 bases, with 17 bases between them. Germline V gene data show CDR1 as LGHNT and CDR2 as FRNRAP. CDR3 length: 15 amino acids. This chain's CDR3 is CASGLWSSGVHEQFF. CDR3 coding DNA: TGTGCTAGTGGTTTATGGTCTAGTGGTGTCCATGAGCAGTTCTTC.

This clonotype has at least ten counts. At one end, the junction sequence differs from germline, possibly due to a read error. The chain couples TRBV29-1 to TRBJ2-7, with D maybe TRBD2 (5 bases). There are 8 residues in the CDR3. Germline assignment: CDR1 SQVTM and CDR2 ANQGSEA. The CDR3 sequence: CSVGGEIF. CDR3 nucleotide sequence: TGCAGCGTTGGTGGGGAGATCTTC.

The chain recombines TRBV7-9 with TRBJ2-7; D remains ambiguous. Germline CDR1 is SEHNR and CDR2 is FQNEAQ (reference sequence). The V end was cut by 2 bases, the J end by 6 bases, with 14 bases between. This CDR3 has 14 residues. The CDR3 nucleotides read TGTGCCAGCAGCTTAAGGGCATGGACGGGCGAGCAGTACTTC. This gives the protein CASSLRAWTGEQYF.

V usage is TRBV6-2 or TRBV6-3 and J usage is TRBJ2-7; weak D call: TRBD2 (5 bases). The CDR3 is made up of 13 amino acids. V lost 7 bases and J lost 3, with 13 bases in between. Germline V gene lookup returns CDR1 MNHEY and CDR2 SVGEGT. CDR3 amino acids: CASTGLSRYEQYF. The CDR3 DNA reads TGTGCCAGCACCGGACTTAGCCGCTACGAGCAGTACTTC.

V and J are TRBV29-1 and TRBJ1-1; TRBD1 is a possible D gene (6 bases). With 2 bases removed from V and 5 bases from J, the gap between germline ends came to 12 bases. Germline V gene lookup returns CDR1 SQVTM and CDR2 ANQGSEA. The CDR3 is made up of 13 amino acids. The CDR3: CSVESGEGTEAFF. The CDR3 DNA reads as TGCAGCGTTGAATCAGGGGAAGGAACTGAAGCTTTCTTT.

The rearrangement links TRBV7-9 to TRBJ2-1, with TRBD2 matching 13 bases. CDR3 length: 15 residues. Trimming took 5 bases from V and 5 from J; bases not matched to a gene: 3. CDR1 SEHNR and CDR2 FQNEAQ come from the germline V gene (reference sequence). The CDR3 DNA sequence: TGTGCCAGCAGCCGAACTAGCGGGAGGGACAATGAGCAGTTCTTC. Translation gives CASSRTSGRDNEQFF. The entire variable domain, with the rest obtained from reference TRBV7-9 and TRBJ2-1, is as follows: DTGVSQNPRHKITKRGQNVTFRCDPISEHNRLYWYRQTLGQGPEFLTYFQNEAQLEKSRLLSDRFSAERPKGSFSTLEIQRTEQGDSAMYLCASSRTSGRDNEQFFGPGTRLTVL.

The J gene is TRBJ2-1, the V gene TRBV6-6; D perhaps matches TRBD2 (6 bases). The ends were cut back, 7 bases at V and 2 bases at J, with 12 bases in the middle. CDR1 and CDR2 (germline): MNHNY, SVGAGI (reference sequence). The CDR3 covers 14 residues. CDR3 sequence: CASTPGEAYNEQFF. The CDR3 bases are TGTGCCAGCACGCCGGGGGAGGCCTACAATGAGCAGTTCTTC.

The V and J genes are TRBV28 and TRBJ2-1; the match to TRBD2 covers 15 bases. The germline V gene has CDR1 MDHEN and CDR2 SYDVKM. J was trimmed by 8 bases and V by 5 bases; bases with no gene match: 4. This CDR3 is built from 15 residues. CDR3 nucleotide sequence: TGTGCCAGCAGTGTCGGACTAGCGGGAGGGCATGAGCAGTTCTTC. Its translation is CASSVGLAGGHEQFF.